A selection of T cell receptor beta chains follows, all from one sample in a study of T cells in Graves' hyperthyroidism and ophthalmopathy. MiXCR was run by TCRdb on the multiplex PCR reads, yielding one entry per CDR3 protein. This sample has 50,000 to 75,000 distinct CDR3 sequences; just under 50% occur once, and the top ten carry around 12%. The sequencing sample was made of blood. The receptors stem from a woman in her thirties with Graves' ophthalmopathy. CDR3s include the opening cysteine and the closing phenylalanine or tryptophan. Fields, in order: D gene, clone size, V gene, J gene, CDR3 DNA, CDR3 protein. A D gene is named only where the DNA matches it firmly. Only some rows state a clone size, as once, few, many or a class for expanded clones.

>TRBD2|.|TRBV2|TRBJ2-7
TGTGCCAGCAGGGCGGGACTAGCGGGAGCGTTCACCTACGAGCAGTACTTC
CASRAGLAGAFTYEQYF
>.|.|TRBV6-1|TRBJ1-1
TGTGCCAGCAGTCACTCAGTAGGTGGCACTGAAGCCTTCTTT
CASSHSVGGTEAFF
>.|.|TRBV6-6|TRBJ1-2
TGTGCCAGCAGCAATATTGACGGGTGGGGCTACACCTTC
CASSNIDGWGYTF
>.|.|TRBV20-1|TRBJ2-2
TGCAGTGCTAGAGATGGGATCGCCGAGGAGCTGCTTTTT
CSARDGIAEELLF
>TRBD2|.|TRBV13|TRBJ2-3
TGTGCCAGCAGCTTAAGAGCGGGAGGGAGCACAGATACGCAGTATTTT
CASSLRAGGSTDTQYF
>.|.|TRBV2|TRBJ1-5
TGTGCCAGCAGCCGGAGACAGCCCCAGCATTTT
CASSRRQPQHF
>TRBD1|many|TRBV12-3/TRBV12-4|TRBJ1-1
TGTGCCAGCAGTAGACAGGGGGTTAGCTTAGCTTTCTTT
CASSRQGVSLAFF
>.|many|TRBV2|TRBJ1-2
TGTGCCAGCAGTTCGGGAGAAGGCTACACCTTC
CASSSGEGYTF
>TRBD1|.|TRBV5-1|TRBJ1-1
TGCGCCAGCAGCTCCTCCGTGACAGGGGGCGTCTCTGGAGCTTTCTTT
CASSSSVTGGVSGAFF
>TRBD1|.|TRBV20-1|TRBJ1-5
TGCAGTGCCACGACAATAAAGGCCGGGACAGGCAATCAGCCCCAGCATTTT
CSATTIKAGTGNQPQHF
>TRBD2|once|TRBV5-4|TRBJ2-7
TGTGCCAGCAGCTCATCCTGGACTAGCGGGGCCTACGAGCAGTACTTC
CASSSSWTSGAYEQYF
>TRBD1|.|TRBV20-1|TRBJ1-5
TGCAGTGCTACTCGGGACAGGTTAAGCAATCAGCCCCAGCATTTT
CSATRDRLSNQPQHF
>.|.|TRBV2|TRBJ2-7
TGTGCCAGCAGTGAAGCGCTTACAGGGTACTTC
CASSEALTGYF
>.|once|TRBV10-2|TRBJ2-1
TGCGCCAGCAGTGATTGGGACAACCAGCAGTTCTTC
CASSDWDNQQFF
>.|.|TRBV12-3/TRBV12-4|TRBJ1-4
TGTGCCAGCACCACGACGACAGGAGCTGAAAAACTGTTTTTT
CASTTTTGAEKLFF
>.|.|TRBV6-4|TRBJ1-4
TGTGCCAGCAGTGACTCGGTGTTTTTT
CASSDSVFF
>.|.|TRBV7-2|TRBJ1-1
TGTGCCAGCAGCTCGGCCAGGTCCACTGAAGCTTCCTTT
CASSSARSTEASF
>.|.|TRBV3-1|TRBJ1-1
TGTGCCAGCAGCCTCGGAGAACGGGGATGGACTGAAGCTTTCTTT
CASSLGERGWTEAFF
>TRBD2|many|TRBV6-6|TRBJ2-3
TGTGCCAGCACCACTAGCGGGAGGGATACGCAGTATTTT
CASTTSGRDTQYF
>.|many|TRBV6-5|TRBJ1-1
TGTGCCAGCAGTCCGGACCTATGGAACACTGAAGCTTTCTTT
CASSPDLWNTEAFF
>.|.|TRBV5-4|TRBJ2-7
TGTGCCAGCAGCTTGCAAGCGGCAGGGTACGAGCAGTACTTC
CASSLQAAGYEQYF
>.|.|TRBV6-5|TRBJ1-4
TGTGCCAGCAGCCCTCAAGTTGGAGGGGCGTGGCAACTGTTTTTT
CASSPQVGGAWQLFF
>.|.|TRBV10-3|TRBJ2-7
TGTGCCATCAGTAGCATGGACAGAGGGAGGTACTTC
CAISSMDRGRYF
>TRBD1|many|TRBV7-9|TRBJ2-2
TGTGCCAGCAGCTTTGACAGGGCCGGGGAGCTGTTTTTT
CASSFDRAGELFF
>TRBD2|few|TRBV3-1|TRBJ2-3
TGTGCCAGCAGCCAAGCTCGGGGGGAGTTCGGCACAGATACGCAGTATTTT
CASSQARGEFGTDTQYF
>.|many|TRBV5-1|TRBJ1-2
TGCGCCAGCAGCCCCGGACAGCACGCTGGCTACACCTTC
CASSPGQHAGYTF
>.|.|TRBV2|TRBJ2-3
TGTGCCAGCGTGGTTGGGCAGAACACAGATACGCAGTATTTT
CASVVGQNTDTQYF
>.|.|TRBV7-9|TRBJ2-6
TGTGCCAGCAGCTTAGGGGTGGACTTTGGGGCCAACGTCCTGACTTTC
CASSLGVDFGANVLTF
>.|.|TRBV7-7|TRBJ2-1
TGTGCTAGCAGCTTAACGAGGTCTAAGAATGAGCAGTTCTTC
CASSLTRSKNEQFF
>.|.|TRBV25-1|TRBJ2-7
TGTGCCAGCAGCTCGGATTCAGGGGACTACGAGCAGTACTTC
CASSSDSGDYEQYF
>.|many|TRBV12-3/TRBV12-4|TRBJ1-1
TGTGCCAGCAGTTGGTACAGGGCGAACACTGAAGCTTTCTTT
CASSWYRANTEAFF
>.|many|TRBV5-6|TRBJ2-2
TGTGCCAGCAGCTTGGGAACTCCCCGCGCCGGGGAGCTGTTTTTT
CASSLGTPRAGELFF
>TRBD2|.|TRBV2|TRBJ2-1
TGTGCCAGCAGTAGGACTAGCGGGAGGGCCCAGGAGCAGTTCTTC
CASSRTSGRAQEQFF
>.|.|TRBV24-1|TRBJ1-3
TGTGCCACCAGGGCAGGGACTAACACCATATATTTT
CATRAGTNTIYF
>.|.|TRBV28|TRBJ2-1
TGTGCCAGCACCACCGGTGGGGCAGGGCACAACTACAATGAGCAGTTCTTC
CASTTGGAGHNYNEQFF
>TRBD1|many|TRBV19|TRBJ1-1
TGTGCCAGTAGTTTCCAGGGGGCAGGCACTGAAGCTTTCTTT
CASSFQGAGTEAFF
>.|.|TRBV20-1|TRBJ1-1
TGCAGTGCTTTAAGACTAGCGGGCCCCTTTGATTTCTTT
CSALRLAGPFDFF
>.|.|TRBV5-4|TRBJ2-5
TGTGCCAGCAGCCGGGACACCTATTCCCAAGAGACCCAGTACTTC
CASSRDTYSQETQYF
>.|.|TRBV9|TRBJ1-6
TGTGCCAGCAGCGTAGGAGACACCTCCTATAATTCACCCCTCCACTTT
CASSVGDTSYNSPLHF
>TRBD2|.|TRBV30|TRBJ2-2
TGTGCCTGGAGTCCCCACAGCGGGGACGACGCGAACACCGGGGAGCTGTTTTTT
CAWSPHSGDDANTGELFF
>TRBD1|many|TRBV9|TRBJ2-3
TGTGCCAGCAGCGATCGGACAGGGGCAGATACGCAGTATTTT
CASSDRTGADTQYF
>.|once|TRBV7-9|TRBJ1-2
TGTGCCAGCAGCTATCCAGTACAGACCGATGCTAACTATGGCTACACCTTC
CASSYPVQTDANYGYTF
>TRBD1|.|TRBV3-1|TRBJ1-2
TGTGCCAGCAGCCTCCGACAGGGTGAGGGCTATGGCCACACCTTC
CASSLRQGEGYGHTF
>.|few|TRBV19|TRBJ1-5
TGTGCCAGTAGTCCGGCGGGCTTCGGCTACGAGCATTTT
CASSPAGFGYEHF
>.|.|TRBV9|TRBJ2-2
TGTGCCAGCAGCGCTAACGGAGGTGGGACGACCGGGGAGCTGTTTTTT
CASSANGGGTTGELFF
>TRBD1|many|TRBV5-1|TRBJ2-7
TGCGCCAGCAGCAACGGACAGGGAGCAGTGTACGAGCAGTACTTC
CASSNGQGAVYEQYF
>.|many|TRBV6-5|TRBJ1-1
TGTGCCAGCAGTTCGATGATTAACACTGAAGCTTTCTTT
CASSSMINTEAFF
>.|.|TRBV2|TRBJ2-2
TGTGCCAGCAGTGAATCGGTTCAGCTAGGGGAGCTGTTTTTT
CASSESVQLGELFF
>TRBD2|.|TRBV7-7|TRBJ2-5
TGTGCTAGCAGCTTAGGGTCTAGCGGGAGTGTCACCGGGGAGACCCAGTACTTC
CASSLGSSGSVTGETQYF
>TRBD2|.|TRBV20-1|TRBJ2-7
TGCAGTGCTAGCATCCTAGCGGGAGGCCGGGGCGAGCAGTACTTC
CSASILAGGRGEQYF
>.|many|TRBV12-3/TRBV12-4|TRBJ1-2
TGTGCCAGCAGAACGACAGGAAACTATGGCTACACCTTC
CASRTTGNYGYTF
>.|few|TRBV18|TRBJ2-4
TGTGCCAGCTCCCCGCCTGGGGGGGCGCGGGACATTCAGTACTTC
CASSPPGGARDIQYF
>TRBD1|.|TRBV2|TRBJ1-2
TGTGCCAGCACCCCACAGGGGGCGAACGGCTACACCTTC
CASTPQGANGYTF
>TRBD1|medium-sized|TRBV2|TRBJ1-6
TGTGCCAGCAGAGGGACAGGGCAACTCGATTCACCCCTCCACTTT
CASRGTGQLDSPLHF
>.|many|TRBV20-1|TRBJ1-6
TGCAGTGCTAGCTGGAGCTCCTATAATTCACCCCTCCACTTT
CSASWSSYNSPLHF